This T cell receptor beta chain originates from a study of Graves' ophthalmopathy and Graves' hyperthyroidism. Study overall: Stable hyperthyroidism referred to disease that showed no ophthalmopathy within 18 months of follow-up.

CDR3 regions of TCR beta were amplified from RNA transcripts. First-round RT-PCR employed HTBI primers, with a second-round multiplex PCR after it. Each CDR3 protein is one row after TCRdb ran MiXCR on the multiplex PCR reads. This table holds around 1.1 million distinct CDR3 sequences, roughly two fifths found once. Study observations and caveats: Blood also contained most of the expanded thyroid clonotypes above 0.001 frequency. From stable hyperthyroidism, ophthalmopathy was separated by a 13-signature model with 85% to 90% sensitivity and 80% to 82% specificity.

This clonotype was counted ten times or more. Its antigen remains unknown. Trimming removed 2 bases from V and 6 bases from J, with 14 bases in between. This CDR3 comprises 14 residues. Germline V gives CDR1 SGHDT, CDR2 YYEEEE. The receptor was derived from an adult man with Graves' hyperthyroidism. The chain combines TRBV5-6 with TRBJ1-1; a possible D gene is TRBD1 (5 bases). The sample consisted of peripheral blood or thyroid tissue (not recorded which). The CDR3 sequence: CASSFGTADAEAFF. Here the CDR3 DNA reads TGTGCCAGCAGCTTCGGGACTGCAGACGCTGAAGCTTTCTTT.